This TCR beta chain comes out of a study of OX40 agonist ivuxolimab in advanced cancers. The study's findings and limits: Compared with CD4+, CD8+ T cells on average had more expanded clones.

TCRdb's table, derived via immunoSEQ multiplex PCR, lists solely in-frame clones and lacks some. The sample has about 100,000 clones, approximately 80% seen once. Details on this clone: What it binds is not known.

From germline, CDR1 is MDHEN and CDR2 SYDVKM. V lost 2 bases and J 2 bases, leaving 7 bases between the germline ends. This CDR3 region has 13 residues. This material consisted of CD4+ or CD8+ T cells sorted from blood, taken in a trial of the OX40 agonist ivuxolimab. This receptor was obtained from an adult with an advanced solid tumor such as melanoma, head and neck, liver or kidney cancer. J is TRBJ2-7 and V is TRBV28; D not resolved. Here the CDR3 reads CASSLAGPYEQYF. For the CDR3, the DNA is TGTGCCAGCAGTTTAGCAGGCCCCTACGAGCAGTACTTC.